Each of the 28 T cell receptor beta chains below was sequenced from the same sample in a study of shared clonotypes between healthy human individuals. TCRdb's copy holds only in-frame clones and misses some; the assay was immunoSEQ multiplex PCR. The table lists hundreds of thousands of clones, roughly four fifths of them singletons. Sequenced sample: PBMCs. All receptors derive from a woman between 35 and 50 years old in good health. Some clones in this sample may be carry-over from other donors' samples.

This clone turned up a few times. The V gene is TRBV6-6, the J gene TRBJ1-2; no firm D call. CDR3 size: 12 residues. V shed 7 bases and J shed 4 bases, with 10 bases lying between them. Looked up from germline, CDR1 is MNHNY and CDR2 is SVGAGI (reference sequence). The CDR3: CASNGDAYGYTF. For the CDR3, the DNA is TGTGCCAGCAATGGGGATGCCTATGGCTACACCTTC.

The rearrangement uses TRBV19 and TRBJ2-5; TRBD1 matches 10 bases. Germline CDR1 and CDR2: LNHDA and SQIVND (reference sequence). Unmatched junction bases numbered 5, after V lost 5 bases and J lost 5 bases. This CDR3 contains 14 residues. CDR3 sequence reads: CASSQTGGLETQYF. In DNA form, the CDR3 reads TGTGCCAGTAGTCAGACAGGGGGCTTGGAGACCCAGTACTTC.

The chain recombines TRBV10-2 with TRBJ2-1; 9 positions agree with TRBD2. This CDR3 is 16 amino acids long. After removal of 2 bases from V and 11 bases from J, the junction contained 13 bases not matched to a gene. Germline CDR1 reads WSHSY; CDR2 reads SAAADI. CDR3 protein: CASSEEGTSKAVQQFF. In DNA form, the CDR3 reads TGCGCCAGCAGTGAGGAGGGGACTAGCAAAGCTGTGCAGCAGTTCTTC.

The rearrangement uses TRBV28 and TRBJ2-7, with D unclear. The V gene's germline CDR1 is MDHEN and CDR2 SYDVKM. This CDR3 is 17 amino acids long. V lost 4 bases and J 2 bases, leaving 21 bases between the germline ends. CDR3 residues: CASSSLGLTRKPYEQYF. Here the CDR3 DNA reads TGTGCCAGCAGTTCCCTCGGTTTGACCAGGAAGCCCTACGAGCAGTACTTC. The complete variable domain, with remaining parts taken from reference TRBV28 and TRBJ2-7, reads DVKVTQSSRYLVKRTGEKVFLECVQDMDHENMFWYRQDPGLGLRLIYFSYDVKMKEKGDIPEGYSVSREKKERFSLILESASTNQTSMYLCASSSLGLTRKPYEQYFGPGTRLTVT.

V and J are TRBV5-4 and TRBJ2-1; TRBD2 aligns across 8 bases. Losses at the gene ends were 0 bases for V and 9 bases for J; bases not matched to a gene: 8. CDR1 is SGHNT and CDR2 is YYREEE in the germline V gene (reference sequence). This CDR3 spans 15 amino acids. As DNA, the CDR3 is TGTGCCAGCAGCTTGGTTGCGGGAGGCGGGGGTGAGCAGTTCTTC. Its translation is CASSLVAGGGGEQFF.

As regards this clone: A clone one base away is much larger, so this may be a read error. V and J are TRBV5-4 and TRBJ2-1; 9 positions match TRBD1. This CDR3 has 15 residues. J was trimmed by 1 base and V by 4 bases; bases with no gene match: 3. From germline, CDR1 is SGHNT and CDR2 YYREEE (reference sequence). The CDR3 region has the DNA TGTGCCAGCAGCCAGGACAGGGGATCCTACAATGAGCAGTTCTTC. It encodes CASSQDRGSYNEQFF.

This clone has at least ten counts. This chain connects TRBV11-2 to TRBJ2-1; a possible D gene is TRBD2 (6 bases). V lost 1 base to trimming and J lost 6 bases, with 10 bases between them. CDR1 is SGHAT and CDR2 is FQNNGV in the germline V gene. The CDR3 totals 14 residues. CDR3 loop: CASSLVAGLNEQFF. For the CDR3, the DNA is TGTGCCAGCAGCTTAGTGGCGGGGCTCAATGAGCAGTTCTTC. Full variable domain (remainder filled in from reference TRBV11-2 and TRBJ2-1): EAGVAQSPRYKIIEKRQSVAFWCNPISGHATLYWYQQILGQGPKLLIQFQNNGVVDDSQLPKDRFSAERLKGVDSTLKIQPAKLEDSAVYLCASSLVAGLNEQFFGPGTRLTVL.

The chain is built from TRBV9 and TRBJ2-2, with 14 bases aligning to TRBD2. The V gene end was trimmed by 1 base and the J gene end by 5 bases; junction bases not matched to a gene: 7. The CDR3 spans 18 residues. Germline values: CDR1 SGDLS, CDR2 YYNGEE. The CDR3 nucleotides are TGTGCCAGCAGCGTACATAGGACTAGCGGGAGGACGACCGGGGAGCTGTTTTTT. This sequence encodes CASSVHRTSGRTTGELFF.

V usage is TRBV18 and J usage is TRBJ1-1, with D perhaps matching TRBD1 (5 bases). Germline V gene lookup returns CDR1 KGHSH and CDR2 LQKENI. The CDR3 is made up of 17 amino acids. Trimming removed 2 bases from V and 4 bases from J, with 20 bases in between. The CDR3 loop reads CASSPTEIRALGTEAFF. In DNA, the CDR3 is TGTGCCAGCTCACCAACCGAAATCAGGGCCTTGGGCACTGAAGCTTTCTTT.

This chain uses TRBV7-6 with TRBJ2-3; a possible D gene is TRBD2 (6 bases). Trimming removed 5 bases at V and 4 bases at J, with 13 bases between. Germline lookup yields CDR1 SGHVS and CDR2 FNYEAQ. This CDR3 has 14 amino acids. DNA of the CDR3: TGTGCCAGCAGCCCCGGTTGGGACTCAGATACGCAGTATTTT. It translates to CASSPGWDSDTQYF.

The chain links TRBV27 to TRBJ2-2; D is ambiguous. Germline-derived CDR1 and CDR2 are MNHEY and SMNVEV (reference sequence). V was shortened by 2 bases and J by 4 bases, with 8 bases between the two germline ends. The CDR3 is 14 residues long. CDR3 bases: TGTGCCAGCAGTTTACGAAAAGGCACCGGGGAGCTGTTTTTT. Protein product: CASSLRKGTGELFF.

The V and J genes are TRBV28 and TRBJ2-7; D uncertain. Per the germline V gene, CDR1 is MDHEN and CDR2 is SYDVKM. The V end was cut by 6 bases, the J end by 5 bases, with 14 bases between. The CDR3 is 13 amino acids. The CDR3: CASRLNGPHEQYF. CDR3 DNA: TGTGCCAGCAGGCTCAACGGGCCCCACGAGCAGTACTTC.

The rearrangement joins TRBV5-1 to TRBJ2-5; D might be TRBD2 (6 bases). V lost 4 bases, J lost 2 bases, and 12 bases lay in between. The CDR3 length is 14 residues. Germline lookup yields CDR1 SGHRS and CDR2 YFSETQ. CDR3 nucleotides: TGCGCCAGCAGCGCGGGATCCACTCAAGAGACCCAGTACTTC. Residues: CASSAGSTQETQYF.

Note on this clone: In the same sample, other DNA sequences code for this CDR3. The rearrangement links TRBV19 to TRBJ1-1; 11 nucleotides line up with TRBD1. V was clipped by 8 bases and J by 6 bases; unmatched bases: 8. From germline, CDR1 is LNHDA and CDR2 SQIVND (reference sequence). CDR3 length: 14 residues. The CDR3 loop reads CASGRDRGFPEAFF. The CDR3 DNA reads TGTGCCAGTGGCCGGGACAGGGGGTTTCCTGAAGCTTTCTTT.

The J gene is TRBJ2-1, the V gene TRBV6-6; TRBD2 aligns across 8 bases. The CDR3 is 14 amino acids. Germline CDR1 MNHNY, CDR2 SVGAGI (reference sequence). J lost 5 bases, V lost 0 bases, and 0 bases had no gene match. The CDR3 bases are TGTGCCAGCAGTTACTCACTAGCGGACAATGAGCAGTTCTTC. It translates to CASSYSLADNEQFF.

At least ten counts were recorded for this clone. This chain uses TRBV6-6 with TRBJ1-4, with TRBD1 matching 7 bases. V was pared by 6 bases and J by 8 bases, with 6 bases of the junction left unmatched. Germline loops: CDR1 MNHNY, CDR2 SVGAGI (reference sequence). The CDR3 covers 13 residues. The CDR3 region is CASRQGNREKLFF. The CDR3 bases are TGTGCCAGCAGACAGGGGAATCGGGAAAAACTGTTTTTT.

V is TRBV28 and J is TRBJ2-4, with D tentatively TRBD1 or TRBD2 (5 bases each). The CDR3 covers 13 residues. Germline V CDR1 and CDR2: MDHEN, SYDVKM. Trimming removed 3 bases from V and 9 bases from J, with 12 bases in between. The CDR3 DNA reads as TGTGCCAGCAGTTTGAGGGGCTTTGGCATTCAGTACTTC. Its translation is CASSLRGFGIQYF. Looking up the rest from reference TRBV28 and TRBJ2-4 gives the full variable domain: DVKVTQSSRYLVKRTGEKVFLECVQDMDHENMFWYRQDPGLGLRLIYFSYDVKMKEKGDIPEGYSVSREKKERFSLILESASTNQTSMYLCASSLRGFGIQYFGAGTRLSVL.

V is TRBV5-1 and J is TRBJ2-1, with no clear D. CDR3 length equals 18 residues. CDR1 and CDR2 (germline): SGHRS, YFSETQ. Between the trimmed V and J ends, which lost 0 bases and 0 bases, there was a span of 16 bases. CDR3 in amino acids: CASSLDFWGKSSYNEQFF. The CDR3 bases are TGCGCCAGCAGCTTGGACTTTTGGGGAAAAAGCTCCTACAATGAGCAGTTCTTC.

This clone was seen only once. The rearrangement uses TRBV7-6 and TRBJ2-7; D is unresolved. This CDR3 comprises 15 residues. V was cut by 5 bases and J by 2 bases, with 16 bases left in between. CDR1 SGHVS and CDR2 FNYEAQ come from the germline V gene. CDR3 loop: CASSGVGSGPYEQYF. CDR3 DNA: TGTGCCAGCAGCGGGGTGGGCAGTGGGCCCTACGAGCAGTACTTC.

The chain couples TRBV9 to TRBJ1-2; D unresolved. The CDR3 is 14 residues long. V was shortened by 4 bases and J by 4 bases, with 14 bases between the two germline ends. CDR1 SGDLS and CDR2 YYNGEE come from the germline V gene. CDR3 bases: TGTGCCAGCAGCTCGGACCGATTCCCCTATGGCTACACCTTC. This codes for CASSSDRFPYGYTF.

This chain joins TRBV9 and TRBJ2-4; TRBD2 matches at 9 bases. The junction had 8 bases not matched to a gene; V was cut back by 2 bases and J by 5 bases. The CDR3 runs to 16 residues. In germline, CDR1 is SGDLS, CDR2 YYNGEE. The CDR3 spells CASSVLPSGAQNIQYF. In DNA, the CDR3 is TGTGCCAGCAGCGTCCTCCCTAGCGGGGCTCAAAACATTCAGTACTTC.

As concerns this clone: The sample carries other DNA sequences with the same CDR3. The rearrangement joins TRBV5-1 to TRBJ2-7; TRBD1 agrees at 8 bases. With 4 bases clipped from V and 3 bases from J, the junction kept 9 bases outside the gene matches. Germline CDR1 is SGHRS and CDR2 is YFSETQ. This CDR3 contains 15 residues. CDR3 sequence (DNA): TGCGCCAGCAGCCTTAGACAGGGGCTGGGCTACGAGCAGTACTTC. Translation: CASSLRQGLGYEQYF.

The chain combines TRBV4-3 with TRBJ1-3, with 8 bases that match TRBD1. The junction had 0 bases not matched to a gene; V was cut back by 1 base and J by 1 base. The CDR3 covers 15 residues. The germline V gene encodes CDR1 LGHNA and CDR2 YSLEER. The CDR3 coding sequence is TGCGCCAGCAGCCAAGGGGACAGGTCTGGAAACACCATATATTTT. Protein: CASSQGDRSGNTIYF.

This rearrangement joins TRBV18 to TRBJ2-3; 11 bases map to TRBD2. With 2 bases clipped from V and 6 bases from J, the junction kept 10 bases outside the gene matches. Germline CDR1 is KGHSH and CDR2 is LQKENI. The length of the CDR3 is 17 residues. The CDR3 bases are TGTGCCAGCTCACCATATACCGAACTAGCGGGAGAGGATACGCAGTATTTT. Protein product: CASSPYTELAGEDTQYF. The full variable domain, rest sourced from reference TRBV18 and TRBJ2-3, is NAGVMQNPRHLVRRRGQEARLRCSPMKGHSHVYWYRQLPEEGLKFMVYLQKENIIDESGMPKERFSAEFPKEGPSILRIQQVVRGDSAAYFCASSPYTELAGEDTQYFGPGTRLTVL.

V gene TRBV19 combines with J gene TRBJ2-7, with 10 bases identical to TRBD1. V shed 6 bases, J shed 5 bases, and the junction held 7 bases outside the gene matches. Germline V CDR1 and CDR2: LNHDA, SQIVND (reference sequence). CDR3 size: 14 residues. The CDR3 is CASSLGTGVDEQYF. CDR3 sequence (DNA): TGTGCCAGTAGCCTCGGGACAGGGGTCGACGAGCAGTACTTC.

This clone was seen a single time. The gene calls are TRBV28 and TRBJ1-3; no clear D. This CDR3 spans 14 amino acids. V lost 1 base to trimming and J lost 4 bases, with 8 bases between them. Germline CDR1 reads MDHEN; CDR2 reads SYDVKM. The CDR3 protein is CASSLSHPGNTIYF. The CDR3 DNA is TGTGCCAGCAGTTTATCCCACCCCGGAAACACCATATATTTT.

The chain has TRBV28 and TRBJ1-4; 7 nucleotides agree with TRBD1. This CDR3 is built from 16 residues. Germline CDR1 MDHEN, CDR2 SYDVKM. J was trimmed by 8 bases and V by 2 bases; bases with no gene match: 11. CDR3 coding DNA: TGTGCCAGCAGTTTAGGGGCTGAGGGGGCGGGGGAAAAACTGTTTTTT. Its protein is CASSLGAEGAGEKLFF.

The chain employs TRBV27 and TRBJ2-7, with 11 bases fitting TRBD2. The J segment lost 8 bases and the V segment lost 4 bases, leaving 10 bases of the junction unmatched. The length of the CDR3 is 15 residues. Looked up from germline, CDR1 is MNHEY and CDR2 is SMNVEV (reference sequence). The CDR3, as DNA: TGTGCCAGCAGTTCGACGACTAGCGGGACTCTCAAGCAGTACTTC. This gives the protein CASSSTTSGTLKQYF.